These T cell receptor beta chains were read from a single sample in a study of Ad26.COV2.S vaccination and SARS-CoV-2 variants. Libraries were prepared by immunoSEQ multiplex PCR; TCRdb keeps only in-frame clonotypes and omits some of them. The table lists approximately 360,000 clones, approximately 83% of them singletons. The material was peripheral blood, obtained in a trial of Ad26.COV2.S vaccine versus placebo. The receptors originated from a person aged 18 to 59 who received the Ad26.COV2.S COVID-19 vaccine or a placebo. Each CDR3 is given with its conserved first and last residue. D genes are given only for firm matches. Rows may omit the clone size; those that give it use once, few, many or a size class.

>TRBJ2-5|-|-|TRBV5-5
CASSLTGRVQETQYF
TGTGCCAGCAGCTTAACAGGGAGAGTTCAAGAGACCCAGTACTTC
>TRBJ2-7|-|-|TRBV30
CAWGGYSYEQYF
TGTGCCTGGGGGGGGTACTCCTACGAGCAGTACTTC
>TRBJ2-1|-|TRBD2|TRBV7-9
CASSLWAGGVVNEQFF
TGTGCCAGCAGCTTATGGGCGGGAGGGGTTGTCAATGAGCAGTTCTTC
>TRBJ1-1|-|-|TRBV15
CATSFGQLLTEAFF
TGTGCCACCTCTTTCGGACAGCTCCTGACTGAAGCTTTCTTT
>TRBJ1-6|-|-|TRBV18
CASSQASGGRIHSPLHF
TGTGCCAGCTCCCAAGCCTCTGGGGGCAGAATACATTCACCCCTCCACTTT
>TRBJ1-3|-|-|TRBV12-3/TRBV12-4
CASIFYSGNTIYF
TGTGCCAGCATCTTTTACTCTGGAAACACCATATATTTT
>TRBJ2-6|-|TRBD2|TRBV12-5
CASGLTLAGGIDGANVLTF
TGTGCTAGTGGTTTGACACTAGCGGGGGGTATAGATGGGGCCAACGTCCTGACTTTC
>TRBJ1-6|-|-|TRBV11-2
CASSLDSRSSPLHF
TGTGCCAGCAGCTTAGATTCAAGGAGTTCACCCCTCCACTTT
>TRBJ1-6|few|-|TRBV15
CATSRANSPLHF
TGTGCCACCAGCAGAGCAAATTCACCCCTCCACTTT
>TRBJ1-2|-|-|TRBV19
CASTPQGFYGYTF
TGTGCCAGTACCCCCCAGGGCTTCTATGGCTACACCTTC
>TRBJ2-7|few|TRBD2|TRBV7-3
CASSLFSSGGYEQYF
TGTGCCAGCAGCCTTTTCTCTAGCGGGGGATACGAGCAGTACTTC
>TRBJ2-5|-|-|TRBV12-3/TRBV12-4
CASSSRWDGTQYF
TGTGCCAGCAGTTCTAGGTGGGACGGGACCCAGTACTTC
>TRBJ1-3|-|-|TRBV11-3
CTSSSGVGNTIYF
TGTACCAGCAGCTCGGGGGTCGGAAACACCATATATTTT
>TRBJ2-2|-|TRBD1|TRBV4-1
CASSQAQGQGEGTGELFF
TGCGCCAGCAGCCAAGCCCAAGGACAGGGCGAAGGGACCGGGGAGCTGTTTTTT
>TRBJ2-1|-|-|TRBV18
CASSPPLGNEQFF
TGTGCCAGCTCACCTCCTCTAGGGAATGAGCAGTTCTTC
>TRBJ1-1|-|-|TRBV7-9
CASSPLGAEAFF
TGTGCCAGCAGCCCCTTAGGGGCTGAAGCTTTCTTT
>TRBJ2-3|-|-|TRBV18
CASSPDSAGDTQYF
TGTGCCAGCTCACCAGACTCGGCGGGAGATACGCAGTATTTT
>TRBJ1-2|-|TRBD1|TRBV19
CASSPGQGYGYTF
TGTGCCAGTAGTCCCGGACAGGGCTATGGCTACACCTTC
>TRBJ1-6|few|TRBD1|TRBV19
CASSLSDRDSPLHF
TGTGCCAGTAGCCTGTCGGACAGGGACTCACCCCTCCACTTT
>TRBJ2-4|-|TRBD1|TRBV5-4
CASRGQGENIQYF
TGTGCCAGCCGCGGACAGGGCGAAAACATTCAGTACTTC
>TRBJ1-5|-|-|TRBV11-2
CASSLDRQYQPQHF
TGTGCCAGCAGCTTAGATCGGCAGTATCAGCCCCAGCATTTT
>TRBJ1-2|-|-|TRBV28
CASSSRGSGGYGYTF
TGTGCCAGCAGTTCCCGGGGTTCTGGCGGCTATGGCTACACCTTC